The 30 T cell receptor beta chains below all came from one sample that was sequenced in a study of cytomegalovirus exposure and HLA in healthy donors. Vbeta (60) and Jbeta (13) primers were used in the PCR. Using immunoSEQ multiplex PCR, the repertoire was profiled, and TCRdb retains in-frame clones only, with some absent. The table lists roughly 78,000 clones. The sequenced material came from PBMCs. These receptors were obtained from a boy aged 5 to 17 in good health and CMV-seronegative.

The chain employs TRBV2 and TRBJ2-2, with D possibly being TRBD2 (5 bases). V was pared by 6 bases and J by 2 bases, with 10 bases between. CDR1 SNHLY and CDR2 FYNNEI come from the germline V gene. The CDR3 loop spans 14 amino acids. The CDR3 here is CASRNGENTGELFF. The CDR3 nucleotides are TGTGCCAGCAGAAACGGGGAAAACACCGGGGAGCTGTTTTTT.

This rearrangement joins TRBV18 to TRBJ1-5; the D gene is possibly TRBD1 (5 bases). Per germline, CDR1 KGHSH and CDR2 LQKENI. V lost 2 bases and J lost 5, with 10 bases in between. This CDR3 is 14 amino acids long. CDR3 nucleotide sequence: TGTGCCAGCTCACCAACAGGTTTTGATCAGCCCCAGCATTTT. Translated: CASSPTGFDQPQHF.

V usage is TRBV4-1 and J usage is TRBJ1-3; tentative D call: TRBD1 (5 bases). The length of the CDR3 is 17 residues. Trimming left V 1 base short and J 3 bases short, with 16 bases between. Germline assignment: CDR1 MGHRA and CDR2 YSYEKL. DNA of the CDR3: TGCGCCAGCAGCCAAGGGGTTCAGGGTCCCATTGGAAACACCATATATTTT. It codes for CASSQGVQGPIGNTIYF.

This chain joins TRBV9 and TRBJ2-3; 10 bases match TRBD2. V was pared by 0 bases and J by 4 bases, with 8 bases of the junction left unmatched. Germline V CDR1 and CDR2: SGDLS, YYNGEE. CDR3 length equals 17 residues. This chain's CDR3 is CASSVASGGASPDTQYF. CDR3 bases: TGTGCCAGCAGCGTAGCCAGCGGGGGGGCTAGCCCAGATACGCAGTATTTT. Filled out from reference TRBV9 and TRBJ2-3, the complete variable domain reads DSGVTQTPKHLITATGQRVTLRCSPRSGDLSVYWYQQSLDQGLQFLIQYYNGEERAKGNILERFSAQQFPDLHSELNLSSLELGDSALYFCASSVASGGASPDTQYFGPGTRLTVL.

This chain links TRBV6-5 with TRBJ1-2, with a possible D match to TRBD1 (5 bases). This CDR3 is 14 amino acids long. The V end lost 0 bases, the J end lost 9 bases, and 14 bases lay between the germline ends. Germline V gene data show CDR1 as MNHEY and CDR2 as SVGAGI. The CDR3 loop reads CASSYSRTYRSYTF. The CDR3 nucleotides are TGTGCCAGCAGTTACTCGCGGACATACCGAAGCTACACCTTC.

The chain is built from TRBV5-1 and TRBJ1-1; tentatively, D is TRBD1 (5 bases). V lost 3 bases to trimming and J lost 3 bases, with 12 bases between them. The CDR3 has 14 residues. Germline V gene lookup returns CDR1 SGHRS and CDR2 YFSETQ. The CDR3 here is CASSWGGEDTEAFF. The CDR3 DNA sequence: TGCGCCAGCAGCTGGGGGGGGGAAGACACTGAAGCTTTCTTT.

This chain connects TRBV2 to TRBJ2-7; 8 nucleotides line up with TRBD1. This CDR3 has 14 residues. Germline values: CDR1 SNHLY, CDR2 FYNNEI. J was trimmed by 7 bases and V by 6 bases; bases with no gene match: 11. In DNA form, the CDR3 reads TGTGCCAGCAGGGACGGACAGGGATCGGGGGAGCAGTACTTC. Its translation is CASRDGQGSGEQYF.

The genes are TRBV9 and TRBJ2-1; no reliable D call. The CDR3 runs 15 residues. Trimming cost V 3 bases and J 0 bases, with 10 bases left between them. Germline CDR1 reads SGDLS; CDR2 reads YYNGEE. CDR3: CASSGTWSSYNEQFF. The CDR3 DNA sequence: TGTGCCAGCAGCGGCACTTGGAGCTCCTACAATGAGCAGTTCTTC.

This rearrangement joins TRBV7-8 to TRBJ1-3; 7 bases are a match to TRBD1. Germline CDR1 SGHVS, CDR2 FQNEAQ. V trimming: 3 bases; J trimming: 3 bases; junction bases outside the gene matches: 5. The CDR3 extends over 15 amino acids. DNA for the CDR3: TGTGCCAGCAGCTTGGCGACAGGGAATGGAAACACCATATATTTT. It yields the protein CASSLATGNGNTIYF.

The chain has TRBV4-2 and TRBJ1-2, with D perhaps TRBD1 (5 bases). Trimming took 1 base from V and 7 from J, leaving 22 bases between them. The CDR3 is made up of 17 amino acids. Per the germline V gene, CDR1 is LGHNA and CDR2 is YNFKEQ. In DNA form, the CDR3 reads TGTGCCAGCAGCCAAGGCCCCGGCGGGAACGGGGGTGGTGGCTACACCTTC. Translating it yields CASSQGPGGNGGGGYTF.

Worth noting for this clone: Other DNA sequences in the same sample also yield this CDR3. V gene TRBV4-1 combines with J gene TRBJ1-6; 7 bases line up with TRBD1. With V trimmed by 1 base and J by 7 bases, 7 bases remained unmatched. Germline V gene sequence: CDR1 MGHRA, CDR2 YSYEKL. The CDR3 spans 16 residues. The CDR3 here is CASSQVFPTGNSPLHF. CDR3 nucleotides: TGCGCCAGCAGCCAAGTATTTCCGACAGGGAATTCACCCCTCCACTTT.

This rearrangement joins TRBV30 to TRBJ1-5; no reliable D call. Trimming stripped 5 bases from V and 0 bases from J, with 8 bases between. From germline, CDR1 is GTSNPN and CDR2 SVGIG (reference sequence). The CDR3 has 13 residues. CDR3 DNA: TGTGCCTGGTCGACTGATAGCAATCAGCCCCAGCATTTT. This translates into CAWSTDSNQPQHF. Drawing the rest from reference TRBV30 and TRBJ1-5, the complete variable domain is SQTIHQWPATLVQPVGSPLSLECTVEGTSNPNLYWYRQAAGRGLQLLFYSVGIGQISSEVPQNLSASRPQDRQFILSSKKLLLSDSGFYLCAWSTDSNQPQHFGDGTRLSIL.

The chain links TRBV19 to TRBJ1-1; 8 nucleotides match TRBD1. V lost 7 bases to trimming and J lost 5 bases; unmatched junction nucleotides: 33. Germline V gene lookup returns CDR1 LNHDA and CDR2 SQIVND (reference sequence). The CDR3 sequence is 22 residues long. CDR3 DNA sequence: TGTGCCAGTATTCACCCCCCTTTACTTTCGCCCTTTCGAGACAGGGGTAGGACTGAAGCTTTCTTT. Translating gives CASIHPPLLSPFRDRGRTEAFF.

This chain links TRBV11-2 with TRBJ1-5; TRBD1 might be the D (6 bases). Looked up from germline, CDR1 is SGHAT and CDR2 is FQNNGV. The V and J ends lost 2 bases and 7 bases respectively, with 12 bases between them. CDR3 length: 14 residues. CDR3 region: CASSLSGRGQPQHF. Written as DNA, the CDR3 is TGTGCCAGCAGCTTATCGGGCAGGGGCCAGCCCCAGCATTTT.

This clone is called medium-sized (0.01 to 0.1%) based on its frequency. Other nucleotide sequences in the sample specify the same CDR3. V is TRBV6-1 and J is TRBJ1-6, with D perhaps TRBD1 (5 bases). Trimming removed 3 bases from V and 5 bases from J, with 5 bases in between. CDR1 and CDR2 from the germline V gene are MNHNS and SASEGT. The CDR3 contains 13 residues. Here the CDR3 reads CASSDRDNSPLHF. The DNA for the CDR3 is TGTGCCAGCAGTGACAGGGATAATTCACCCCTCCACTTT.

V is TRBV18 and J is TRBJ1-2; 8 nucleotides match TRBD1. The CDR3 covers 14 residues. V was clipped by 6 bases and J by 8 bases; unmatched bases: 11. Germline CDR1 reads KGHSH; CDR2 reads LQKENI. The DNA for the CDR3 is TGTGCCAGCTCGCGGACAGGGTCCATCGCGGGCTACACCTTC. Its translation is CASSRTGSIAGYTF.

The chain recombines TRBV6-1 with TRBJ1-2, with D unclear. V was cut by 4 bases and J by 4 bases, with 10 bases left in between. The CDR3 contains 13 residues. From germline, CDR1 is MNHNS and CDR2 SASEGT. The CDR3 here is CASSAEGTYGYTF. DNA of the CDR3: TGTGCCAGCAGTGCGGAGGGTACCTATGGCTACACCTTC.

This sequence joins TRBV4-3 and TRBJ1-2, with D possibly TRBD1 on 5 matching bases. This CDR3 contains 13 residues. Trimming shortened V by 2 bases and J by 8 bases, and 12 bases separated the two germline ends. Per germline, CDR1 LGHNA and CDR2 YSLEER. Here the CDR3 DNA reads TGCGCCAGCAGCCAACGCAGGGATGGGGGCTACACCTTC. Translation gives CASSQRRDGGYTF.

The chain links TRBV5-6 to TRBJ1-5; TRBD1 matches at 9 bases. The junction had 4 bases not matched to a gene; V was cut back by 0 bases and J by 6 bases. Germline V lookup: CDR1 SGHDT, CDR2 YYEEEE. There are 15 residues in the CDR3. The CDR3 nucleotides read TGTGCCAGCAGCTTGGCCGTGACAGGGGGTCAGCCCCAGCATTTT. Translation: CASSLAVTGGQPQHF.

The chain uses TRBV6-1 and TRBJ2-7; D possibly corresponds to TRBD1 (5 bases). Trimming left V 4 bases short and J 4 bases short, with 5 bases between. Germline assignment: CDR1 MNHNS and CDR2 SASEGT. The CDR3 is made up of 11 amino acids. This CDR3 is CASSGQYEQYF. Here the CDR3 DNA reads TGTGCCAGCAGTGGACAGTACGAGCAGTACTTC.

The chain has TRBV7-9 and TRBJ2-1, with 9 bases matching TRBD1. The CDR3 consists of 16 residues. The V segment lost 4 bases and the J segment 8 bases; nucleotides outside the gene matches: 12. CDR1 and CDR2 (germline): SEHNR, FQNEAQ (reference sequence). The CDR3 is CASSSPWTGARDEQFF. CDR3 DNA: TGTGCCAGCAGCTCCCCGTGGACAGGGGCGCGGGATGAGCAGTTCTTC.

V usage is TRBV19 and J usage is TRBJ1-5, with a weak D call TRBD1 (6 bases). The V and J ends lost 2 bases and 0 bases respectively, with 14 bases between them. Per germline, CDR1 LNHDA and CDR2 SQIVND (reference sequence). The CDR3 extends over 17 amino acids. CDR3 DNA sequence: TGTGCCAGTAGTATACGGGACAAAGCTTATAGCAATCAGCCCCAGCATTTT. Its protein product is CASSIRDKAYSNQPQHF.

The J gene is TRBJ1-1, the V gene TRBV5-1; 7 bases are shared with TRBD1. Trimming removed 3 bases from V and 4 bases from J; junction bases left unmatched: 3. The CDR3 has 13 residues. CDR1 is SGHRS and CDR2 is YFSETQ in the germline V gene. The CDR3 nucleotides are TGCGCCAGCAGCTCCGGACAGGTCACTGAAGCTTTCTTT. Translated, it gives CASSSGQVTEAFF.

The chain couples TRBV11-1 to TRBJ1-3, with D possibly TRBD1 on 6 matching bases. The CDR3 is 13 amino acids. V was shortened by 6 bases and J by 8 bases, with 14 bases between the two germline ends. CDR1 is SGHAT and CDR2 is FQDESV in the germline V gene (reference sequence). The CDR3 nucleotides are TGTGCCAGCAGTTCCGGGACACGGGACACCATATATTTT. As protein: CASSSGTRDTIYF.

This chain joins TRBV19 and TRBJ2-7, with 8 bases fitting TRBD2. Unmatched junction bases numbered 17, after V lost 4 bases and J lost 6 bases. CDR3 length: 17 amino acids. The V gene's germline CDR1 is LNHDA and CDR2 SQIVND (reference sequence). The CDR3 spells CASSTPGGTGRRAEQYF. DNA of the CDR3: TGTGCCAGTAGTACCCCGGGGGGGACCGGAAGACGGGCCGAGCAGTACTTC.

This chain links TRBV9 with TRBJ2-5; 7 bases match TRBD1. The CDR3 covers 16 residues. Germline CDR1 is SGDLS and CDR2 is YYNGEE. V was pared by 1 base and J by 5 bases, with 11 bases of the junction left unmatched. The CDR3 coding sequence is TGTGCCAGCAGCGTACTATCGACAGGGCTAGGGGAGACCCAGTACTTC. Protein: CASSVLSTGLGETQYF.

The J gene is TRBJ2-7, the V gene TRBV11-2; D gene uncertain. Germline-derived CDR1 and CDR2 are SGHAT and FQNNGV. V lost 4 bases and J 6 bases, leaving 10 bases between the germline ends. This CDR3 has 12 amino acids. CDR3 coding DNA: TGTGCCAGCAGCTGGATCACGGGCGAGCAGTACTTC. This gives the protein CASSWITGEQYF.

The V gene is TRBV7-9, the J gene TRBJ1-5, with D perhaps matching TRBD1 (6 bases). The ends were cut back, 1 base at V and 6 bases at J, with 13 bases in the middle. The CDR3 contains 15 residues. Per germline, CDR1 SEHNR and CDR2 FQNEAQ (reference sequence). As DNA, the CDR3 is TGTGCCAGCAGCTTAGATACGGGGGGCGTTCAGCCCCAGCATTTT. It is translated as CASSLDTGGVQPQHF.

V and J are TRBV9 and TRBJ1-3; TRBD1 matches 7 bases. This CDR3 is built from 15 residues. The junction had 8 bases not matched to a gene; V was cut back by 0 bases and J by 8 bases. The V gene's germline CDR1 is SGDLS and CDR2 YYNGEE. The CDR3 here is CASSVEASGGHTIYF. The CDR3 DNA sequence: TGTGCCAGCAGCGTAGAAGCGTCAGGGGGTCACACCATATATTTT.

The chain carries TRBV27 and TRBJ1-1, with D perhaps TRBD1 (5 bases). This CDR3 spans 14 amino acids. Germline CDR1 reads MNHEY; CDR2 reads SMNVEV (reference sequence). V lost 7 bases, J lost 1 base, and 13 bases lay in between. CDR3 in DNA: TGTGCCAGCACTACAGGTCTCGGGAACACTGAAGCTTTCTTT. Its protein is CASTTGLGNTEAFF.